These 20 T cell receptor beta chains share one sample of origin, sequenced in a study of T cells in localized non-small cell lung cancer. Clones were sequenced by immunoSEQ multiplex PCR, and TCRdb holds only the in-frame ones, with some missing. Of over 35,000 clones in the sample, 81% were seen once. Specimen: peripheral blood mononuclear cells, collected before any cancer treatment. Receptors were obtained from a male donor aged 60 or older with stage II lung adenocarcinoma.

The rearrangement links TRBV9 to TRBJ2-3; the D is unclear. V lost 0 bases to trimming and J lost 6 bases, with 11 bases between them. Germline loops: CDR1 SGDLS, CDR2 YYNGEE. The CDR3 is 14 residues long. The CDR3 DNA reads as TGTGCCAGCAGCGTAGTTGGGGTCCCCGATACGCAGTATTTT. This encodes CASSVVGVPDTQYF. Complete variable domain (other parts from reference TRBV9 and TRBJ2-3): DSGVTQTPKHLITATGQRVTLRCSPRSGDLSVYWYQQSLDQGLQFLIQYYNGEERAKGNILERFSAQQFPDLHSELNLSSLELGDSALYFCASSVVGVPDTQYFGPGTRLTVL.

The CDR3, as DNA: TGTGCCAGCAGTGCTTACGGGGAGCAGTACTTC. This sequence encodes CASSAYGEQYF. The J gene is TRBJ2-7, the V gene TRBV6-5; D call uncertain. Per germline, CDR1 MNHEY and CDR2 SVGAGI. V was shortened by 5 bases and J by 7 bases, with 9 bases between the two germline ends. This CDR3 has 11 amino acids.

The chain carries TRBV28 and TRBJ1-1; 8 bases match TRBD1. Germline V lookup: CDR1 MDHEN, CDR2 SYDVKM. Unmatched junction bases numbered 8, after V lost 5 bases and J lost 3 bases. The length of the CDR3 is 15 residues. For the CDR3, the DNA is TGTGCCAGCAGTCCTTCTGGACAGGGATACACTGAAGCTTTCTTT. Translating it yields CASSPSGQGYTEAFF.

The rearrangement uses TRBV28 and TRBJ1-5; tentatively, D is TRBD1 (5 bases). There are 13 residues in the CDR3. V shed 7 bases and J shed 4 bases, with 11 bases lying between them. In germline, CDR1 is MDHEN, CDR2 SYDVKM. This chain's CDR3 is CASTRGGNQPQHF. The CDR3 coding sequence is TGTGCCAGCACCCGGGGGGGTAATCAGCCCCAGCATTTT.

V usage is TRBV28 and J usage is TRBJ1-5; a weak D match, TRBD1 (5 bases). This CDR3 contains 15 residues. V shed 3 bases and J shed 0 bases, with 9 bases lying between them. The germline gives CDR1 MDHEN, CDR2 SYDVKM. The CDR3 sequence: CASSFSRVSNQPQHF. The CDR3 DNA sequence: TGTGCCAGCAGTTTCTCCAGGGTTAGCAATCAGCCCCAGCATTTT.

V gene TRBV2 combines with J gene TRBJ1-1, with a tentative D call TRBD1 (5 bases). The germline gives CDR1 SNHLY, CDR2 FYNNEI. Trimming removed 4 bases from V and 4 bases from J, with 10 bases in between. This CDR3 has 13 amino acids. This CDR3 reads CASSGVGGTEAFF. The CDR3 coding sequence is TGTGCCAGCAGTGGCGTGGGGGGCACTGAAGCTTTCTTT.

This chain links TRBV30 with TRBJ1-1, with 11 nucleotides matching TRBD1. Per germline, CDR1 GTSNPN and CDR2 SVGIG (reference sequence). The CDR3 consists of 15 residues. The V segment lost 1 base and the J segment 7 bases; nucleotides outside the gene matches: 8. As DNA, the CDR3 is TGTGCCTGGAGTGACCGGGACAGGGGGGGAATTGAAGCTTTCTTT. This translates into CAWSDRDRGGIEAFF.

This chain joins TRBV28 and TRBJ2-6, with TRBD2 as a possible D gene (6 bases). Germline V lookup: CDR1 MDHEN, CDR2 SYDVKM. This CDR3 is 19 amino acids long. The V gene lost 4 bases and the J gene lost 0 bases, with 19 bases spanning the gap. The chain's CDR3 is CASSSAGYRPLSGANVLTF. CDR3 nucleotide sequence: TGTGCCAGCAGTTCTGCGGGATACCGGCCCCTCTCTGGGGCCAACGTCCTGACTTTC.

The chain is built from TRBV18 and TRBJ2-6; D possibly corresponds to TRBD1 (6 bases). Trimming took off 5 bases at V and 3 bases at J, with 11 bases between the two ends. In germline, CDR1 is KGHSH, CDR2 LQKENI. The CDR3 consists of 15 residues. CDR3 bases: TGTGCCAGCTCAAAGGGGGAAGGTGGGGCCAACGTCCTGACTTTC. It encodes CASSKGEGGANVLTF.

This chain links TRBV27 with TRBJ2-1; 7 positions agree with TRBD1. The V and J ends lost 4 bases and 5 bases, in that order; junction bases with no gene match: 8. This CDR3 is built from 15 residues. Germline CDR1 MNHEY, CDR2 SMNVEV (reference sequence). CDR3 sequence (DNA): TGTGCCAGCAGTTCCCGCAGGGGGATCAACAATGAGCAGTTCTTC. This codes for CASSSRRGINNEQFF.

The chain links TRBV19 to TRBJ1-5; tentatively, D is TRBD1 (6 bases). Trimming shortened V by 3 bases and J by 3 bases, and 12 bases separated the two germline ends. Germline V lookup: CDR1 LNHDA, CDR2 SQIVND (reference sequence). The CDR3 length is 15 residues. The CDR3, as DNA: TGTGCCAGTAGTATGGCTGACAGGCCCAATCAGCCCCAGCATTTT. Translated: CASSMADRPNQPQHF.

This rearrangement joins TRBV11-2 to TRBJ1-4; 7 bases agree with TRBD1. This CDR3 is built from 18 residues. Germline CDR1 SGHAT, CDR2 FQNNGV. The V gene end was trimmed by 4 bases and the J gene end by 0 bases; junction bases not matched to a gene: 11. The CDR3: CASSSPDRQSSTNEKLFF. The CDR3 DNA is TGTGCCAGCAGCTCCCCGGACAGGCAATCATCAACTAATGAAAAACTGTTTTTT. Based on the CDR3 plus reference TRBV11-2 and TRBJ1-4, the full variable domain is EAGVAQSPRYKIIEKRQSVAFWCNPISGHATLYWYQQILGQGPKLLIQFQNNGVVDDSQLPKDRFSAERLKGVDSTLKIQPAKLEDSAVYLCASSSPDRQSSTNEKLFFGSGTQLSVL.

The V call is TRBV6-5, the J call TRBJ2-2; D possibly corresponds to TRBD2 (5 bases). The germline V gene encodes CDR1 MNHEY and CDR2 SVGAGI. V shed 2 bases and J shed 4 bases, with 14 bases lying between them. The CDR3 loop spans 16 amino acids. The CDR3 here is CASSYRPGSATGELFF. The CDR3 nucleotides read TGTGCCAGCAGTTACAGACCGGGATCGGCCACCGGGGAGCTGTTTTTT.

This chain uses TRBV7-9 with TRBJ2-5, with 7 bases matching TRBD1. This CDR3 spans 14 amino acids. The J segment lost 4 bases and the V segment lost 6 bases, leaving 8 bases of the junction unmatched. Germline CDR1 reads SEHNR; CDR2 reads FQNEAQ (reference sequence). CDR3 sequence: CASSLQGQRETQYF. The CDR3 region has the DNA TGTGCCAGCAGTTTACAGGGGCAGAGAGAGACCCAGTACTTC. Full variable domain (remainder filled in from reference TRBV7-9 and TRBJ2-5): DTGVSQNPRHKITKRGQNVTFRCDPISEHNRLYWYRQTLGQGPEFLTYFQNEAQLEKSRLLSDRFSAERPKGSFSTLEIQRTEQGDSAMYLCASSLQGQRETQYFGPGTRLLVL.

This clone was counted a single time. V is TRBV6-6 and J is TRBJ1-2, with TRBD1 identical over 8 bases. The V gene's germline CDR1 is MNHNY and CDR2 SVGAGI (reference sequence). V trimming: 6 bases; J trimming: 4 bases; junction bases outside the gene matches: 4. CDR3 length: 13 residues. This CDR3 is CASSTGGAYGYTF. The CDR3 DNA is TGTGCCAGCAGCACAGGGGGTGCCTATGGCTACACCTTC.

This chain connects TRBV14 to TRBJ2-3; 7 bases are a match to TRBD1. The CDR3 spans 15 residues. Per germline, CDR1 SGHDN and CDR2 FVKESK. J lost 6 bases, V lost 7 bases, and 13 bases had no gene match. This chain's CDR3 is CASNRGQLPIDTQYF. The CDR3 DNA sequence: TGTGCCAGCAACCGGGGACAGTTACCCATTGATACGCAGTATTTT.

Only a few counts were recorded for this clone. The chain has TRBV12-5 and TRBJ2-1; D not resolved. The CDR3 has 11 amino acids. The V and J ends lost 4 bases and 14 bases respectively, with 12 bases between them. Germline V gene data show CDR1 as LGHNT and CDR2 as FRNRAP. This CDR3 reads CASGSSLGKFF. The CDR3 DNA is TGTGCTAGTGGTTCCTCCCTTGGAAAGTTCTTC.

This clone is a singleton in its sample. The chain employs TRBV18 and TRBJ1-1; possible D gene TRBD1, 6 bases. The CDR3 runs 14 residues. V lost 3 bases and J lost 1, with 9 bases in between. Germline lookup yields CDR1 KGHSH and CDR2 LQKENI. The CDR3 protein is CASSPGRGNTEAFF. In DNA form, the CDR3 reads TGTGCCAGCTCACCGGGCAGGGGGAACACTGAAGCTTTCTTT.

In this sample, this clone turned up a few times. As DNA, the CDR3 is TGTGCCAGCAGCTTAAATCGAGGGGGATCTGGAAACACCATATATTTT. Translation: CASSLNRGGSGNTIYF. The chain carries TRBV7-6 and TRBJ1-3; TRBD1 is a possible D gene (6 bases). The CDR3 extends over 16 amino acids. Germline CDR1 is SGHVS and CDR2 is FNYEAQ. Trimming removed 2 bases from V and 1 base from J, with 12 bases in between.

J is TRBJ2-5 and V is TRBV5-4; D is perhaps TRBD1 (6 bases). The CDR3 loop spans 14 amino acids. The germline gives CDR1 SGHNT, CDR2 YYREEE (reference sequence). Deletions cut 1 base from V and 3 bases from J, with 10 bases between. The CDR3 region is CASSLRTDKETQYF. CDR3 coding DNA: TGTGCCAGCAGCTTGCGGACAGATAAAGAGACCCAGTACTTC.